This paragraph reports one T cell receptor (beta chain). One end of the junction is discordant with germline, which a read error may explain. These data come from a study of blood T cell repertoires in COVID-19. Study-level information: Samples came from the United States, Italy and Spain, spanning acute and convalescent COVID-19. T cells, B-cell-depleted T cells, or PBMCs supplied cDNA or gDNA.

Original methodology: Scientists estimated how many nucleated cells there were by amplifying reference gene primers. Generated by immunoSEQ multiplex PCR, the TCRdb table keeps only in-frame clones and is missing some. The DNA was the basis for D and trimming; V, J and clone size are from that table. There are approximately 280,000 clones in the sample; around 89% occur only once, and roughly 5.1% lies in the top ten. Germline V CDR1 and CDR2: SGHDT, YYEEEE. CDR3 length equals 13 residues. The chain has TRBV5-6 and TRBJ2-7, with D possibly TRBD1 on 5 matching bases. The clonotype comes from a man between 40 and 49 years old with acute or convalescent COVID-19. Sequences were obtained from peripheral blood. The CDR3: CASSLRQTYERYF. The CDR3 DNA is TGTGCCAGCAGCCTTAGACAGACCTACGAGCGGTACTTC.